This record concerns one T cell receptor (beta chain) sequence. A much larger clone lies a single base off, so this may be a read error. TCRdb processed the PCR reads anew with MiXCR; each CDR3 protein has one entry. The sample yields roughly 100,000 distinct CDR3 sequences, roughly half seen once. The data derive from a study of CDR3 diversity in severe acne. Germline CDR1 is SGHTA and CDR2 is FQGNSA. This CDR3 has 13 amino acids. The V end lost 8 bases, the J end lost 12 bases, and 20 bases lay between the germline ends. The sequenced material came from blood. The clonotype was recovered from a male donor with acne. The chain has TRBV7-2 and TRBJ2-1; a weak D match, TRBD2 (6 bases). The DNA for the CDR3 is TGTGCCAGCGCCCGGAGGGTCCGGGATGGGCAGTTCTTC. Amino acid sequence: CASARRVRDGQFF.